This T cell receptor (beta chain) emerged from a study of T cell repertoires in cytomegalovirus infection. Turning to the study itself: Public TCR beta signatures provided an indication of both CMV infection and a matching HLA type.

Study findings and constraints: Dominating the ex vivo response were HLA-C-restricted CMV-specific TCR beta clonotypes. Individuals carrying CMV plus the relevant HLA were identified by cumulative frequency of public TCR beta families.

TCRdb reprocessed the reads via MiXCR and lists one record per CDR3 protein. The data contain about 300,000 distinct CDR3 sequences, 9.6% of them singletons. The CDR3 length is 13 residues. Germline V gene data show CDR1 as MNHEY and CDR2 as SVGEGT. The V and J ends lost 6 bases and 8 bases respectively, with 15 bases between them. This clonotype was found many times. Its target is not known. The sequencing sample was made of PBMCs. V gene TRBV6-2 or TRBV6-3 combines with J gene TRBJ2-3; unclear D gene. This receptor was obtained from a human donor in good health (CMV status not recorded). Some clones in this sample may be carry-over from other donors' samples. CDR3 nucleotides: TGTGCCAGCAGCTCAATCAACGATTTTACGCAGTATTTT. Residues: CASSSINDFTQYF.